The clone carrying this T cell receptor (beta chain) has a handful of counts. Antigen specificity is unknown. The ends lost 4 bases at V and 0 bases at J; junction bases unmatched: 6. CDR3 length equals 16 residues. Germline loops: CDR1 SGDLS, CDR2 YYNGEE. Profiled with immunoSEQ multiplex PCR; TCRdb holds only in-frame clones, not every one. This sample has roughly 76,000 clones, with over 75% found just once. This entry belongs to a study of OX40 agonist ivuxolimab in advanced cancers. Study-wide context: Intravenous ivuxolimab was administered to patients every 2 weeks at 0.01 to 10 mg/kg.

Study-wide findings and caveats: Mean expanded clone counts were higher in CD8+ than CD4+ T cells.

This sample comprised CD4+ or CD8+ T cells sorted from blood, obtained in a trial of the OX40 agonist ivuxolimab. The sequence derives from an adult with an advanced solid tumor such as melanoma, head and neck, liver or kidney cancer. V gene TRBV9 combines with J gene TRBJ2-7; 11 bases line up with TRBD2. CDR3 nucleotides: TGTGCCAGCAGCCCCCTAGCGGGAGGTGCCTCCTACGAGCAGTACTTC. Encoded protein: CASSPLAGGASYEQYF.